Sequencing of this T cell receptor (beta chain) was carried out in a study of T-cell memory formation after mild COVID-19. Study conclusions and caveats: Mainly CM and EM harbored the contracting CD4+ clones; mainly EMRA harbored the CD8+ ones. Specificity for SARS-CoV-2 was not confirmed among the second-wave clones peaking on day 37. Among clones contracting day 15 to 85, CD4/CD8 was balanced, whereas later expanders leaned CD4+.

This clonotype has a count of ten or more. Its antigen is as yet unknown. The CDR3 has 13 residues. Germline V gives CDR1 SGHRS, CDR2 YFSETQ. The V gene lost 3 bases and the J gene lost 8 bases, with 12 bases spanning the gap. TCRdb processed the 5' RACE reads anew with MiXCR; each CDR3 protein has one entry. The table lists roughly 130,000 distinct CDR3 sequences, approximately 5.9% of them singletons. The chain couples TRBV5-1 to TRBJ2-4; D ambiguous. The sequencing input was PBMCs or a T cell subset sorted from them (not recorded which). The source of this sequence is an adult woman who had mild COVID-19 (a few samples of this study predate the infection). Cell type and time point are not known. The CDR3 DNA follows: TGCGCCAGCAGCTCCACTGTCAAGGACATTCAGTACTTC. Protein sequence: CASSSTVKDIQYF.